This T cell receptor (beta chain) was sequenced in a study of T-cell memory formation after mild COVID-19. Study information: Clustering of TCRs was largely donor specific.

In regard to this clonotype: Its target is unknown.

TCRdb ran MiXCR on the 5' RACE reads and lists one entry per CDR3 protein. The sample consists of 250,000 to 400,000 distinct CDR3 sequences, around 15% of them appearing once. Overall study results and limits: Pre-infection memory harbored some responding clones, suggesting cross-reactive memory joined.

Trimming shortened V by 1 base and J by 0 bases, and 18 bases separated the two germline ends. This CDR3 region has 18 residues. Germline V gene data show CDR1 as GTSNPN and CDR2 as SVGIG (reference sequence). Sequenced input: PBMCs or a T cell subset sorted from them (not recorded which). This receptor was taken from a man between 18 and 29 years old who had mild COVID-19 (a few samples of this study predate the infection). Cell type and time point are not known. The chain uses TRBV30 and TRBJ1-4; the D gene is possibly TRBD1 (5 bases). As DNA, the CDR3 is TGTGCCTGGAGTGGGGTGACAGTTAAACAAGCAACTAATGAAAAACTGTTTTTT. Translated, it gives CAWSGVTVKQATNEKLFF.